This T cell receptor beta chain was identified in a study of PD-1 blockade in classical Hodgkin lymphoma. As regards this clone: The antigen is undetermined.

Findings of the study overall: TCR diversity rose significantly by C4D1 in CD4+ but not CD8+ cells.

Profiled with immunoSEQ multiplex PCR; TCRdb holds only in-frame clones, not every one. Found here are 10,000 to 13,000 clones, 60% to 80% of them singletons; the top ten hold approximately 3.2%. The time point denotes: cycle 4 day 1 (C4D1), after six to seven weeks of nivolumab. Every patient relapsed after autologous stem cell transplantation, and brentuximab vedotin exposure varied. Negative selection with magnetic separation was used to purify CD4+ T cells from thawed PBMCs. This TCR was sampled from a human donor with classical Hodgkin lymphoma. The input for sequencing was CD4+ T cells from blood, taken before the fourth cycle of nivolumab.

The CDR3 loop reads CASSLNAHEQFF. The CDR3 region has the DNA TGTGCCAGCAGCTTAAACGCCCATGAGCAGTTCTTC. J is TRBJ2-1 and V is TRBV7-2; D is unresolved. The germline V gene has CDR1 SGHTA and CDR2 FQGNSA. The V gene lost 2 bases and the J gene lost 8 bases, with 7 bases spanning the gap. This CDR3 has 12 residues.